This TCR beta chain is from a study of OX40 agonist ivuxolimab in advanced cancers. Study at large: Ivuxolimab, an agonistic anti-OX40 (CD134) antibody, was given to patients. Three patients got partial responses; one had hepatocellular carcinoma and two had cutaneous melanoma.

CDR1 MDHEN and CDR2 SYDVKM come from the germline V gene. The CDR3 runs to 14 residues. Deletions cut 6 bases from V and 3 bases from J, with 14 bases between. A history of autoimmune disease or systemic immunosuppression excluded patients. The method was immunoSEQ multiplex PCR; TCRdb's version includes in-frame clones alone and lacks a portion of them. The table records over 75,000 clones, 90% of them present only once. This clonotype was obtained from an adult with an advanced solid tumor such as melanoma, head and neck, liver or kidney cancer. Source: CD4+ or CD8+ T cells sorted from blood, taken in a trial of the OX40 agonist ivuxolimab. The V and J genes are TRBV28 and TRBJ1-2, with a tentative D call TRBD1 (5 bases). The CDR3 loop reads CASRSDSVYYGYTF. CDR3 in DNA: TGTGCCAGCAGGAGTGACAGCGTCTACTATGGCTACACCTTC.